This is a list of T cell receptor beta chains from one sample in a study of graft-versus-host responses after intestinal transplantation. Sequenced by immunoSEQ multiplex PCR; TCRdb stores in-frame clones only, minus some. The profile shows 35,000 to 45,000 clones, 89% of them singletons. Material: PBMCs, obtained just under 270 days after transplant. These receptors were collected from a human patient who received an intestinal transplant, so some T cells may come from the graft donor. CDR3s include the opening cysteine and the closing phenylalanine or tryptophan. A D gene is named only where the DNA matches it firmly. The listing skips clone size in some rows; elsewhere it reads once, few, many or a size class.

D gene	V gene	clone size	J gene	CDR3 length	CDR3 protein	CDR3 DNA
-	TRBV5-1	-	TRBJ2-5	13	CASSFRGGETQYF	TGCGCCAGCAGCTTCCGGGGCGGAGAGACCCAGTACTTC
-	TRBV11-3	-	TRBJ1-2	11	CASSLDEGYTF	TGTGCCAGCAGCTTAGATGAGGGCTACACCTTC
-	TRBV6-1	-	TRBJ1-1	14	CASSRAGVNTEAFF	TGTGCCAGCAGTCGTGCGGGGGTGAACACTGAAGCTTTCTTT
-	TRBV2	-	TRBJ1-3	15	CASSGEGGFGNTIYF	TGTGCCAGCAGTGGTGAAGGGGGTTTTGGAAACACCATATATTTT
-	TRBV6-5	-	TRBJ1-3	16	CASSYSPKSSGNTIYF	TGTGCCAGCAGTTACTCGCCAAAAAGCTCTGGAAACACCATATATTTT
-	TRBV10-2	once	TRBJ2-2	14	CASIGLPNTGELFF	TGCGCCAGCATTGGACTACCGAACACCGGGGAGCTGTTTTTT
TRBD1	TRBV29-1	-	TRBJ2-7	12	CSVGQGVGEQYF	TGCAGCGTTGGGCAGGGGGTGGGCGAGCAGTACTTC
-	TRBV5-4	-	TRBJ2-2	12	CASSPHTGELFF	TGTGCCAGCAGCCCTCACACCGGGGAGCTGTTTTTT
-	TRBV6-6	few	TRBJ2-2	14	CASSSGRPTGELFF	TGTGCCAGCAGTTCCGGTAGGCCCACCGGGGAGCTGTTTTTT
-	TRBV4-2	-	TRBJ2-1	12	CASSQDGRVPFF	TGTGCCAGCAGCCAAGATGGTAGGGTACCGTTCTTC
-	TRBV2	-	TRBJ1-4	12	CASSASGEKLFF	TGTGCCAGCAGTGCGTCAGGTGAAAAACTGTTTTTT
TRBD2	TRBV2	-	TRBJ2-4	17	CASSVVLAGGSADIQYF	TGTGCCAGCAGTGTCGTGCTAGCGGGGGGGTCCGCGGACATTCAGTACTTC
-	TRBV6-5	-	TRBJ2-7	14	CASSYSFPGNEQYF	TGTGCCAGCAGTTACTCGTTCCCAGGCAACGAGCAGTACTTC
-	TRBV7-6	-	TRBJ1-3	15	CASSSTPGTGNTIYF	TGTGCCAGCAGCTCCACCCCGGGGACGGGAAACACCATATATTTT
-	TRBV11-1	few	TRBJ2-1	17	CASSFLAASQMYNEQFF	TGTGCCAGCAGCTTTCTGGCGGCCAGTCAAATGTACAATGAGCAGTTCTTC
-	TRBV5-5	once	TRBJ2-1	14	CASSLDGSLNEQFF	TGTGCCAGCAGCTTGGATGGCTCCCTCAATGAGCAGTTCTTC
TRBD1	TRBV27	once	TRBJ1-5	12	CASKTGGQPQHF	TGTGCCAGCAAGACAGGGGGACAGCCCCAGCATTTT
-	TRBV5-6	medium-sized	TRBJ1-3	16	CASSLDPEPVGNTIYF	TGTGCCAGCAGCTTGGACCCTGAGCCGGTGGGAAACACCATATATTTT
-	TRBV6-1	-	TRBJ2-5	16	CASSEKDGDGQETQYF	TGTGCCAGCAGTGAAAAGGATGGAGACGGGCAAGAGACCCAGTACTTC
-	TRBV15	-	TRBJ2-5	12	CATSRAGETQYF	TGTGCCACCAGCAGAGCTGGAGAGACTCAGTACTTC
-	TRBV7-3	-	TRBJ2-1	13	CASSRGIYNEQFF	TGTGCCAGCAGCCGGGGGATCTACAATGAGCAGTTCTTC
TRBD1	TRBV7-9	-	TRBJ2-3	16	CASSPRTGARTDTQYF	TGTGCCAGCAGCCCCCGGACAGGGGCCCGCACAGATACGCAGTATTTT
-	TRBV6-5	-	TRBJ1-2	14	CASKRDLIYGGYTF	TGTGCCAGCAAGAGGGATCTGATCTATGGAGGCTACACCTTC
TRBD2	TRBV19	-	TRBJ2-7	14	CASSRVAGPYEQYF	TGTGCCAGTAGTAGGGTAGCGGGCCCCTACGAGCAGTACTTC
-	TRBV5-4	-	TRBJ1-3	15	CASSSAGTVGNTIYF	TGTGCCAGCAGCTCCGCTGGGACGGTTGGAAACACCATATATTTT
TRBD2	TRBV6-5	-	TRBJ2-3	14	CASSPSGGADTQYF	TGTGCCAGCAGTCCAAGCGGGGGCGCAGATACGCAGTATTTT
-	TRBV6-1	-	TRBJ2-7	14	CASSEVVSTSEQYF	TGTGCCAGCAGTGAAGTAGTAAGTACCTCCGAGCAGTACTTC
TRBD2	TRBV4-1	-	TRBJ2-7	18	CASSRQTSGVGASYEQYF	TGCGCCAGCAGCCGACAGACTAGCGGGGTCGGAGCCAGCTACGAGCAGTACTTC
-	TRBV6-6	-	TRBJ1-5	13	CASSYSEDQPQHF	TGTGCCAGCAGTTACTCTGAGGATCAGCCCCAGCATTTT
-	TRBV10-2	-	TRBJ1-5	13	CASSRAPFQPQHF	TGCGCCAGCTCCAGGGCCCCGTTTCAGCCCCAGCATTTT
-	TRBV7-9	few	TRBJ2-1	12	CASSPALSEQFF	TGTGCCAGCAGCCCAGCTCTTTCTGAGCAGTTCTTC
-	TRBV4-1	-	TRBJ2-7	16	CASSQLPPPATYEQYF	TGCGCCAGCAGCCAACTTCCCCCCCCAGCTACCTACGAGCAGTACTTC
TRBD2	TRBV9	-	TRBJ2-1	15	CASSVAGTNLNEQFF	TGTGCCAGCAGCGTAGCGGGGACTAATCTCAATGAGCAGTTCTTC
-	TRBV12-5	-	TRBJ1-1	15	CASGLLGTSNTEAFF	TGTGCTAGTGGTTTGTTAGGGACTTCGAACACTGAAGCTTTCTTT
-	TRBV6-1	few	TRBJ1-1	14	CASSGGEQSTEAFF	TGTGCCAGCAGTGGGGGGGAACAAAGCACTGAAGCTTTCTTT
TRBD1	TRBV7-8	-	TRBJ2-2	17	CASRPLPGQGNTGELFF	TGTGCCAGCAGGCCACTCCCGGGACAGGGGAACACCGGGGAGCTGTTTTTT
TRBD1	TRBV6-6	few	TRBJ1-1	14	CASSYYGTGTEAFF	TGTGCCAGCAGTTACTACGGGACAGGCACTGAAGCTTTCTTT
-	TRBV7-9	once	TRBJ1-1	14	CASSSGTGNTEAFF	TGTGCCAGCAGCTCGGGGACTGGGAACACTGAAGCTTTCTTT
TRBD1	TRBV7-9	-	TRBJ1-2	15	CASSLAEAGTGVYTF	TGTGCCAGCAGCTTAGCGGAGGCCGGGACAGGGGTTTACACCTTC
-	TRBV5-1	few	TRBJ2-7	14	CASSLDRTVYEQYF	TGCGCCAGCAGCTTGGATCGGACGGTCTACGAGCAGTACTTC
-	TRBV5-1	-	TRBJ2-3	14	CASSLGGVTDTQYF	TGCGCCAGCAGCTTGGGAGGGGTTACAGATACGCAGTATTTT
-	TRBV19	-	TRBJ2-7	13	CASSIGGAYEQYF	TGTGCCAGTAGTATAGGGGGGGCCTACGAGCAGTACTTC
-	TRBV30	-	TRBJ2-7	11	CAWSVGDEQYF	TGTGCCTGGAGTGTCGGGGACGAGCAGTACTTC
-	TRBV2	once	TRBJ2-7	15	CASSEFDGAAYEQYF	TGTGCCAGCAGTGAGTTCGACGGGGCTGCCTACGAGCAGTACTTC
-	TRBV7-9	-	TRBJ1-1	14	CASSLDSKNTEAFF	TGTGCCAGCAGCCTCGACAGTAAGAACACTGAAGCTTTCTTT
-	TRBV19	-	TRBJ1-6	16	CASHSIRAGENSPLHF	TGTGCCAGCCATAGTATCCGGGCAGGGGAGAATTCACCCCTCCACTTT
-	TRBV7-9	-	TRBJ1-1	14	CASSFPYSSTEAFF	TGTGCCAGCAGCTTCCCCTACAGTTCCACTGAAGCTTTCTTT
-	TRBV19	-	TRBJ2-1	17	CASSKPGLPPYLYEQFF	TGTGCCAGTAGCAAACCGGGACTCCCTCCCTATCTATATGAGCAGTTCTTC
-	TRBV2	-	TRBJ2-1	13	CASSEAPYNEQFF	TGTGCCAGCAGTGAAGCCCCCTACAATGAGCAGTTCTTC
TRBD2	TRBV15	few	TRBJ2-1	16	CATSREVTGGYNEQFF	TGTGCCACCAGCAGAGAGGTAACGGGGGGGTACAATGAGCAGTTCTTC
-	TRBV7-8	-	TRBJ2-1	13	CASSQRRNNEQFF	TGTGCCAGCAGCCAACGAAGAAACAATGAGCAGTTCTTC
TRBD2	TRBV5-6	-	TRBJ2-3	16	CASSFRSGGGADTQYF	TGTGCCAGCAGCTTCCGAAGCGGGGGAGGCGCAGATACGCAGTATTTT
-	TRBV30	-	TRBJ2-2	14	CAWSARGIAGELFF	TGTGCCTGGAGTGCGAGGGGGATAGCGGGGGAGCTGTTTTTT